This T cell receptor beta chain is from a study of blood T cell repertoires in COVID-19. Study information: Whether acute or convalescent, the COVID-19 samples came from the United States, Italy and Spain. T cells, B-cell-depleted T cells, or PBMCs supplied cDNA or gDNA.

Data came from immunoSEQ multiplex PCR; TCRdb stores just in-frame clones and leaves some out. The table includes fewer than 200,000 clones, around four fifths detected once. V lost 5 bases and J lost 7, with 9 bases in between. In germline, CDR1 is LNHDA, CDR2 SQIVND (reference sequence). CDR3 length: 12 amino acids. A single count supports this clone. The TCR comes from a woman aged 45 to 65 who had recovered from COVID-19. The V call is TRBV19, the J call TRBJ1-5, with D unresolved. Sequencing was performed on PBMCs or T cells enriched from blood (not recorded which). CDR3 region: CASSSRGQPQHF. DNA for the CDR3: TGTGCCAGTAGTTCGCGCGGACAGCCCCAGCATTTT.